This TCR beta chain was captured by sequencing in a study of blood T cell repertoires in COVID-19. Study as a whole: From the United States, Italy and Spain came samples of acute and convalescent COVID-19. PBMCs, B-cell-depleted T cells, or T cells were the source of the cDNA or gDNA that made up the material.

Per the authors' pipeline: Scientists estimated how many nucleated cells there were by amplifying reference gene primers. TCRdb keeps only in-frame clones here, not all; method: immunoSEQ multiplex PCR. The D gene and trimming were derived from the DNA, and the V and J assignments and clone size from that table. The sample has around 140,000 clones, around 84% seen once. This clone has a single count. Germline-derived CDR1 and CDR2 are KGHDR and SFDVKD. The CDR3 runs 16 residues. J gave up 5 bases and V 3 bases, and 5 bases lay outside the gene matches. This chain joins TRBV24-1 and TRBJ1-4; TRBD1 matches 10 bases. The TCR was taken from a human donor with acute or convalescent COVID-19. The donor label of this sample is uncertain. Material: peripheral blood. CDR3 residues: CATSDPPGQGNEKLFF. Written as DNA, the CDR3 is TGTGCCACCAGTGATCCTCCGGGACAGGGGAATGAAAAACTGTTTTTT.